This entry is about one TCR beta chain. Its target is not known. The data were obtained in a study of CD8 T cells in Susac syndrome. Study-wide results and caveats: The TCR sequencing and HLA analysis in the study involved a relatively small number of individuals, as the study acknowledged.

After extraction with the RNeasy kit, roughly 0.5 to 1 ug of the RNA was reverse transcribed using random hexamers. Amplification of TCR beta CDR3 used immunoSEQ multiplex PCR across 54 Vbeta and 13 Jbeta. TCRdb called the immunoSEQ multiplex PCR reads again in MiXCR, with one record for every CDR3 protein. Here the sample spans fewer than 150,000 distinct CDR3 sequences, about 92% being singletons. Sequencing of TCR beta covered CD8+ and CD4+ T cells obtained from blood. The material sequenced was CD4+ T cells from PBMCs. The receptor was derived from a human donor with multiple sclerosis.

CDR3 sequence: CASRLARDRGKDTQYF. The CDR3 coding sequence is TGTGCAAGTCGCTTAGCGCGAGACAGGGGGAAGGATACGCAGTATTTT. The chain combines TRBV12-2 with TRBJ2-3; TRBD1, the table's D call, was not compared with the DNA. TRBV12-2 represents a pseudogene. This CDR3 is built from 16 residues.